The T cell receptor (beta chain) described here comes from a study of tumor-infiltrating lymphocytes in primary liver carcinoma. Across the whole study: Resection treated the patients' primary liver carcinoma.

This clonotype was seen more than once but under ten times. A constant-region primer served to make TCR beta cDNA from about 0.5 ug total RNA. For TCR beta, libraries were produced by three nested multiplex PCR rounds using slightly modified ARM-PCR. TRBV1-TRBV30 forward and Cbeta reverse primers drove the first two approximately 10-cycle rounds. In TCRdb, the multiplex PCR reads were re-called with MiXCR into one record per CDR3 protein. Counted here are 180,000 or so distinct CDR3 sequences, 60% occurring once; the ten biggest clones make up around 74%. Germline loops: CDR1 MNHEY, CDR2 SVGAGI. V was pared by 2 bases and J by 11 bases, with 9 bases of the junction left unmatched. The CDR3 is 15 residues long. Blood RNA was derived from unsorted whole blood, and germline DNA was extracted too.

Sequencing was carried out using peripheral blood. This TCR came from a middle-aged man with primary liver carcinoma and hepatitis B virus infection. The gene calls are TRBV6-5 and TRBJ1-6; 7 bases are a match to TRBD1. The CDR3 loop is CASSYLYRGRTPLHF. CDR3 DNA sequence: TGTGCCAGCAGTTACCTATACAGGGGAAGGACACCCCTCCACTTT.